A selection of T cell receptor beta chains follows, all from one sample in a study of blood T cells in healthy people across ages. TCRdb itself ran the 5' RACE reads through MiXCR, one entry per CDR3 protein. The table has 630,000 or so distinct CDR3 sequences, approximately 30% seen once; the top ten hold approximately 14%. Sequencing used blood. The receptor source for this set is a woman over 75 in good health. The conserved cysteine and the conserved F or W are not part of the CDR3 here. The order of the fields is J gene, V gene, D gene, CDR3 protein. The D gene is left open where the match is weak.

j_call: TRBJ2-7
v_call: TRBV5-1
d_call: TRBD2
cdr3_aa: ASRQLAGAIYEQY

j_call: TRBJ2-7
v_call: TRBV20-1
d_call: .
cdr3_aa: SARDPRHVYEQY

j_call: TRBJ1-3
v_call: TRBV7-9
d_call: TRBD1
cdr3_aa: ASSFPGQLKLASSGNTRY

j_call: TRBJ2-7
v_call: TRBV4-3
d_call: .
cdr3_aa: ASSQVPGTEQY

j_call: TRBJ1-6
v_call: TRBV9
d_call: .
cdr3_aa: ASSPIFSDNSPLH

j_call: TRBJ1-6
v_call: TRBV28
d_call: .
cdr3_aa: ASSFTGTDNSPLH

j_call: TRBJ2-4
v_call: TRBV7-2
d_call: .
cdr3_aa: ASSLASGGQNIQY

j_call: .
v_call: TRBV10-2
d_call: .
cdr3_aa: ASITLDSNEQY

j_call: TRBJ1-6
v_call: TRBV5-1
d_call: TRBD1
cdr3_aa: ASTRRDRGTSPLH

j_call: TRBJ2-3
v_call: TRBV9
d_call: TRBD1
cdr3_aa: ASSVGGGQSEKLY

j_call: TRBJ2-7
v_call: TRBV20-1
d_call: TRBD2
cdr3_aa: SARGLAGDYEQY

j_call: TRBJ1-3
v_call: TRBV9
d_call: .
cdr3_aa: ASSVEMGRGRANSGNTIY

j_call: TRBJ2-1
v_call: TRBV20-1
d_call: .
cdr3_aa: SALPSFGSYNEQF

j_call: TRBJ1-1
v_call: TRBV10-3
d_call: .
cdr3_aa: AIREVNTEAF

j_call: .
v_call: TRBV7-2
d_call: TRBD2
cdr3_aa: ASSGGGKYEQY

j_call: TRBJ1-1
v_call: TRBV30
d_call: .
cdr3_aa: AWKGEFDYTEAF

j_call: TRBJ2-7
v_call: TRBV6-2/TRBV6-3
d_call: TRBD2
cdr3_aa: ASTRLAGSYEQY

j_call: .
v_call: TRBV7-9
d_call: .
cdr3_aa: ASSLGTAQETQF

j_call: TRBJ1-4
v_call: TRBV20-1
d_call: .
cdr3_aa: SARDEWVPNGKLF

j_call: TRBJ2-5
v_call: TRBV5-1
d_call: TRBD1
cdr3_aa: ASSPGTGGEETQY

j_call: TRBJ1-2
v_call: TRBV20-1
d_call: .
cdr3_aa: SARAGGVNYGYT

j_call: TRBJ1-2
v_call: TRBV30
d_call: .
cdr3_aa: AWSPPGGWYGYT

j_call: TRBJ1-1
v_call: TRBV18
d_call: TRBD1
cdr3_aa: ASSPPGLTGSTEAF

j_call: TRBJ2-1
v_call: TRBV12-3/TRBV12-4
d_call: .
cdr3_aa: ASSLGRPGARDNEQF

j_call: TRBJ1-1
v_call: TRBV29-1
d_call: .
cdr3_aa: SVLVGGSTEAF

j_call: TRBJ2-1
v_call: TRBV28
d_call: TRBD2
cdr3_aa: ASSSSGTYNEQF

j_call: TRBJ2-3
v_call: TRBV20-1
d_call: .
cdr3_aa: SARDREESTDTQY

j_call: TRBJ1-6
v_call: TRBV20-1
d_call: .
cdr3_aa: SARIRDTENSPLH

j_call: TRBJ2-2
v_call: TRBV7-6
d_call: .
cdr3_aa: VSSLGALNTGELF

j_call: TRBJ2-1
v_call: TRBV7-2
d_call: TRBD2
cdr3_aa: ASSLALMAGGDNEQF

j_call: .
v_call: TRBV20-1
d_call: TRBD2
cdr3_aa: SARDPAGVPYNEQY

j_call: TRBJ2-2
v_call: TRBV20-1
d_call: TRBD1
cdr3_aa: SAGDRGRGTGELF

j_call: TRBJ1-4
v_call: TRBV4-2
d_call: .
cdr3_aa: ASSQDGGNEKLF

j_call: TRBJ2-3
v_call: TRBV28
d_call: .
cdr3_aa: ASSRGDSHTQY

j_call: TRBJ1-6
v_call: TRBV20-1
d_call: .
cdr3_aa: SASRDPASYNSPLH

j_call: TRBJ2-1
v_call: TRBV6-5
d_call: .
cdr3_aa: AVGRDSYNEQF

j_call: TRBJ1-1
v_call: TRBV5-1
d_call: TRBD1
cdr3_aa: ASSLGQGGTEAF

j_call: TRBJ1-2
v_call: TRBV4-3
d_call: .
cdr3_aa: ASSQEPAVVYT

j_call: TRBJ2-5
v_call: TRBV15
d_call: TRBD2
cdr3_aa: ATRNGRAGETQY

j_call: .
v_call: TRBV7-3
d_call: TRBD2
cdr3_aa: ASSSSGAQETQF

j_call: TRBJ2-1
v_call: TRBV9
d_call: .
cdr3_aa: ASSASGAYNEQF

j_call: TRBJ1-2
v_call: TRBV6-2/TRBV6-3
d_call: .
cdr3_aa: ASSYLGDYGYT

j_call: TRBJ1-2
v_call: TRBV2
d_call: TRBD1
cdr3_aa: ASSETRTGASGYT

j_call: TRBJ2-7
v_call: TRBV30
d_call: .
cdr3_aa: AWIQGSSYEQY

j_call: TRBJ1-5
v_call: TRBV18
d_call: .
cdr3_aa: ASSPSSEVWQPQH

j_call: TRBJ1-5
v_call: TRBV7-2
d_call: .
cdr3_aa: ASSRDGAYNQPQH

j_call: TRBJ2-7
v_call: TRBV7-6
d_call: .
cdr3_aa: ASSLWENYEQY